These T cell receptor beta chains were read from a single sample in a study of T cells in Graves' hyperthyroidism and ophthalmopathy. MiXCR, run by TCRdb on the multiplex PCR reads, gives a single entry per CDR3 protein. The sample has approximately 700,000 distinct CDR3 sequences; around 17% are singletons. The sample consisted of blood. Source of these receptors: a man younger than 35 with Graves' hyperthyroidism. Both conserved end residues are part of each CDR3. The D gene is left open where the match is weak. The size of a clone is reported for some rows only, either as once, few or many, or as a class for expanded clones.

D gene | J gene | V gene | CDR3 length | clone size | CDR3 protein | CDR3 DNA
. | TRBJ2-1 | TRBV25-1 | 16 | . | CASSELGSGGGNEQFF | TGTGCCAGCAGTGAATTGGGGTCAGGGGGAGGCAATGAGCAGTTCTTC
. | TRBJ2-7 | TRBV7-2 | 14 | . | CASSLDQGYYEQYF | TGTGCCAGCAGCTTAGATCAGGGCTACTACGAGCAGTACTTC
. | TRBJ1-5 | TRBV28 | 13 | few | CASGGTYNQPQHF | TGTGCCAGCGGGGGCACCTACAATCAGCCCCAGCATTTT
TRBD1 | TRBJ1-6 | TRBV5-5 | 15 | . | CASSNRDRGLLPLHF | TGTGCCAGCAGTAACCGGGACAGGGGATTACTACCCCTCCACTTT
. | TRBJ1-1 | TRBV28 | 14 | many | CASSSPTGNTEAFF | TGTGCCAGCAGTTCCCCGACAGGGAACACTGAAGCTTTCTTT
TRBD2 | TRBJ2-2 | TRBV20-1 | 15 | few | CSAISGRPDTGELFF | TGCAGTGCTATTAGCGGGAGACCGGACACCGGGGAGCTGTTTTTT
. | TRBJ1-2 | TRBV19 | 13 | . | CATKDGYNYGYTF | TGTGCCACTAAGGACGGATATAACTATGGCTACACCTTC
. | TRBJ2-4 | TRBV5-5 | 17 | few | CASSKENRVAGKNIQYF | TGTGCCAGCAGCAAGGAGAACAGGGTTGCGGGCAAAAACATTCAGTACTTC
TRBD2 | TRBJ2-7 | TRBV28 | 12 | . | CASSPVLAEQYF | TGTGCCAGCAGCCCCGTACTAGCGGAACAGTACTTC
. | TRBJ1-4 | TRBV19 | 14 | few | CASSMAGQFEKLFF | TGTGCCAGTAGTATGGCCGGACAGTTTGAAAAACTGTTTTTT
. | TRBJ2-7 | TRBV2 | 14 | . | CASSDADRSTEQYF | TGTGCCAGCAGTGATGCTGACCGTAGCACAGAGCAGTACTTC
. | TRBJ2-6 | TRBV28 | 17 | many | CASSLPGGGAGANVLTF | TGTGCCAGCAGCCTGCCGGGGGGCGGCGCTGGGGCCAACGTCCTGACTTTC
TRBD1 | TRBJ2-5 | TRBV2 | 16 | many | CASTTWTGGVEETQYF | TGTGCCAGCACTACCTGGACAGGGGGCGTTGAAGAGACCCAGTACTTC
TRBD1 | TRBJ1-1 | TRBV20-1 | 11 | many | CSAQGGTEAFF | TGCAGTGCCCAGGGGGGAACTGAAGCTTTCTTT
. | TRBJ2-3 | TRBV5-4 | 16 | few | CASSSALQGDTDTQYF | TGTGCCAGCAGCTCGGCACTTCAAGGAGATACAGATACGCAGTATTTT
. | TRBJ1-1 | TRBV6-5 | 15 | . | CASSYRGPPDTEAFF | TGTGCCAGCAGTTACAGGGGACCCCCGGACACTGAAGCTTTCTTT
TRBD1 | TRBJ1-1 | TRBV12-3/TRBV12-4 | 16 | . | CASSLRDRAADTEAFF | TGTGCCAGCAGTTTAAGGGACAGGGCAGCGGACACTGAAGCTTTCTTT
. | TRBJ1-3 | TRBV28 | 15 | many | CASSAAGTWGNTIYF | TGTGCCAGCAGTGCCGCCGGGACATGGGGAAACACCATATATTTT
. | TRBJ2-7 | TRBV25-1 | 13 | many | CASSVLDSYEQYF | TGTGCCAGCAGTGTCCTAGACTCCTACGAGCAGTACTTC
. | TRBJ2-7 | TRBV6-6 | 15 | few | CASSYTRGISYEQYF | TGTGCCAGCAGTTACACAAGGGGGATATCCTACGAGCAGTACTTC
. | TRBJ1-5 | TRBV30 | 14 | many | CAWSENMSNQPQHF | TGTGCCTGGAGCGAAAATATGAGCAATCAGCCCCAGCATTTT
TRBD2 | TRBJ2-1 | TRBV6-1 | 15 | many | CASSWGLGGGDEQFF | TGTGCCAGCAGTTGGGGCTTAGGTGGGGGGGATGAGCAGTTCTTC
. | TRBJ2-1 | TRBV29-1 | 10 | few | CSVGRGEQFF | TGCAGCGTTGGCAGGGGCGAGCAGTTCTTC
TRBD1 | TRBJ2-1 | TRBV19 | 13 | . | CASSVQGAHPPFF | TGTGCCAGTAGTGTCCAGGGGGCGCATCCCCCGTTCTTC
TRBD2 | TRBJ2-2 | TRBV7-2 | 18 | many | CASSFASGFRGGTGELFF | TGTGCCAGCAGCTTTGCTAGCGGGTTTCGGGGCGGCACCGGGGAGCTGTTTTTT
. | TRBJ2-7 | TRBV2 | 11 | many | CASSAEYEQYF | TGTGCCAGCAGTGCGGAATACGAGCAGTACTTC
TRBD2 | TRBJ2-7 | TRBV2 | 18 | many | CASSERSGRFRPLYEQYF | TGTGCCAGCAGTGAGCGGAGCGGGAGGTTCAGGCCCCTCTACGAGCAGTACTTC
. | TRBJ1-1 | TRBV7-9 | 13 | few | CASSLENRNEAFF | TGTGCCAGCAGCTTAGAGAACAGAAATGAAGCTTTCTTT
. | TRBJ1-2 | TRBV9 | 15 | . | CASSVLSVQNYGYTF | TGTGCCAGCAGCGTATTGAGCGTTCAGAACTATGGCTACACCTTC
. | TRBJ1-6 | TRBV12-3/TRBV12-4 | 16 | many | CASSFGGSSYNSPLHF | TGTGCCAGCAGTTTTGGGGGCTCGTCCTATAATTCACCCCTCCACTTT
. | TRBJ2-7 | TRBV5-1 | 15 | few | CASSLGPAMRYEQYF | TGCGCCAGCAGCTTGGGACCTGCTATGAGATACGAGCAGTACTTC
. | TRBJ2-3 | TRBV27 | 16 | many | CASSKTGRPRPDTQYF | TGTGCCAGCAGTAAAACGGGACGTCCCCGGCCGGATACGCAGTATTTT
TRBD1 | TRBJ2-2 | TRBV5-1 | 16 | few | CASSLQGPPNTGELFF | TGCGCCAGCAGCTTACAGGGGCCTCCGAACACCGGGGAGCTGTTTTTT
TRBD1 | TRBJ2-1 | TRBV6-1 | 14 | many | CAISRDRVYNEQFF | TGTGCCATTTCCCGGGACAGGGTGTACAATGAGCAGTTCTTC
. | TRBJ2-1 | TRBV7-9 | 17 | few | CASSPTGALGVYNEQFF | TGTGCCAGCAGCCCTACCGGCGCGCTAGGGGTCTACAATGAGCAGTTCTTC
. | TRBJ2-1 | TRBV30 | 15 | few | CAWSVRGSSYNEQFF | TGTGCCTGGAGTGTACGTGGAAGCTCCTACAATGAGCAGTTCTTC
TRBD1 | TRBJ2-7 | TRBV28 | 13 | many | CASSLTGDYEQYF | TGTGCCAGCAGTTTAACAGGGGACTACGAGCAGTACTTC
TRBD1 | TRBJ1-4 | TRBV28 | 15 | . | CASSETGATNEKLFF | TGTGCCAGCAGTGAGACAGGGGCAACTAATGAAAAACTGTTTTTT
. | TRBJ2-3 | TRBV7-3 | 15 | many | CASSSSRVRTDTQYF | TGTGCCAGCAGCTCGTCCAGGGTCCGCACAGATACGCAGTATTTT
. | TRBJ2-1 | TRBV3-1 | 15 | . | CASSQVAGGYDEQFF | TGTGCCAGCAGCCAAGTTGCTGGGGGCTACGATGAGCAGTTCTTC
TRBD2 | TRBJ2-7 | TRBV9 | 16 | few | CASSEKGLAGPYEQYF | TGTGCCAGCAGTGAGAAGGGACTAGCGGGCCCCTACGAGCAGTACTTC
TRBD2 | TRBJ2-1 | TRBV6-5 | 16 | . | CASSYGGRAAHNEQFF | TGTGCCAGCAGTTACGGCGGGAGGGCCGCCCACAATGAGCAGTTCTTC
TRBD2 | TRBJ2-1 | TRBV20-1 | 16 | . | CSARDPRVAGFNEQFF | TGCAGTGCTAGAGATCCGCGGGTAGCGGGGTTCAATGAGCAGTTCTTC
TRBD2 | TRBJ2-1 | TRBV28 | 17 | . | CASSADFSGRSYNEQFF | TGTGCCAGCAGTGCCGACTTTAGCGGGAGATCCTACAATGAGCAGTTCTTC
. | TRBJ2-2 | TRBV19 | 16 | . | CASSIDAQAVTGELFF | TGTGCCAGTAGTATAGATGCACAGGCGGTCACCGGGGAGCTGTTTTTT
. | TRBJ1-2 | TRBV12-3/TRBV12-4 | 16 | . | CASIKAEDHALYGYTF | TGTGCCAGCATCAAGGCAGAAGATCATGCACTTTATGGCTACACCTTC
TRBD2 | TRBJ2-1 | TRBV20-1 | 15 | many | CSAKLAGRNHNEQFF | TGCAGTGCCAAACTAGCGGGCCGAAACCACAATGAGCAGTTCTTC
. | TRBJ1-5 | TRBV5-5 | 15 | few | CASSLAIRGSQPQHF | TGTGCCAGCAGCTTGGCAATCCGGGGGAGTCAGCCCCAGCATTTT
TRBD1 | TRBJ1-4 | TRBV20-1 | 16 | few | CSATGTGTVLNEKLFF | TGCAGTGCCACCGGGACAGGGACCGTTCTTAATGAAAAACTGTTTTTT
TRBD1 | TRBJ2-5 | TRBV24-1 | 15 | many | CATSEGTGVQETQYF | TGTGCCACCAGTGAGGGGACAGGGGTCCAAGAGACCCAGTACTTC
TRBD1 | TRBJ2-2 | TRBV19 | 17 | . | CASTDPGDRGFAGELFF | TGTGCCAGTACCGACCCCGGGGACAGGGGATTCGCCGGGGAGCTGTTTTTT
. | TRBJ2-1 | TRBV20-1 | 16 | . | CSARDLPSGLYNEQFF | TGCAGTGCTAGAGATCTCCCCAGCGGCCTCTACAATGAGCAGTTCTTC
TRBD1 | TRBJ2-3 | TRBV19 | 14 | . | CATGVGTGPDTQYF | TGTGCCACCGGCGTCGGGACAGGGCCAGATACGCAGTATTTT
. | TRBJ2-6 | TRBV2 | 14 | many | CARTLGGGANVLTF | TGTGCCAGAACCTTGGGAGGTGGGGCCAACGTCCTGACTTTC
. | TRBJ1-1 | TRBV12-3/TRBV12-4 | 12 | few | CASSFQATEAFF | TGTGCCAGCAGTTTTCAGGCCACTGAAGCTTTCTTT
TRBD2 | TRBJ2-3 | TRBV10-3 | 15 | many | CAISGGRRGTDTQYF | TGTGCCATCAGTGGCGGGAGGCGCGGGACAGATACGCAGTATTTT
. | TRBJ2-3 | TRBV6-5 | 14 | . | CASSSNGEGDTQYF | TGTGCCAGCAGTTCCAACGGAGAGGGAGATACGCAGTATTTT
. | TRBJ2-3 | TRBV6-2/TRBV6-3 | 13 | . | CASCRALIDTQYF | TGTGCCAGCTGCAGGGCCCTAATAGATACGCAGTATTTT
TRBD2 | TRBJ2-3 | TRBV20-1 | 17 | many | CSARDSRTSGRMDTQYF | TGCAGTGCTAGAGATTCCCGGACTAGCGGGAGAATGGATACGCAGTATTTT
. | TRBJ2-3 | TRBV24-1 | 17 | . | CATNPPESGSIRDTQYF | TGTGCCACCAACCCACCTGAGAGCGGTAGTATTCGAGATACGCAGTATTTT